The 23 T cell receptor beta chains reported below all come from one sample, sequenced in a study of response to subunit inactivated influenza vaccine. MiXCR, applied by TCRdb to the RT-PCR reads, yields one record per CDR3 protein. Of 800,000 or so distinct CDR3 sequences in the sample, around 21% were seen once. Material: PBMCs from blood, obtained around 5 days after vaccination. All receptors come from a man aged 50 or older who received an inactivated influenza vaccine.

This clonotype came up a few times. V gene TRBV18 combines with J gene TRBJ2-3; D perhaps matches TRBD1 (6 bases). The CDR3 runs to 13 residues. CDR1 and CDR2 from the germline V gene are KGHSH and LQKENI. The V end lost 3 bases, the J end lost 4 bases, and 8 bases lay between the germline ends. CDR3 in DNA: TGTGCCAGCTCACCGAGGACAGCAGATACGCAGTATTTT. Its protein product is CASSPRTADTQYF.

The chain couples TRBV20-1 to TRBJ2-7; TRBD1 agrees at 9 bases. This CDR3 comprises 13 residues. J gave up 1 base and V 7 bases, and 5 bases lay outside the gene matches. Germline loops: CDR1 DFQATT, CDR2 SNEGSKA (reference sequence). CDR3 sequence reads: CSVGQGTSYEQYF. CDR3 nucleotide sequence: TGCAGTGTTGGACAGGGGACTTCCTACGAGCAGTACTTC.

This clonotype is a singleton in its sample. V gene TRBV5-5 combines with J gene TRBJ2-1; 13 nucleotides agree with TRBD2. With V trimmed by 4 bases and J by 9 bases, 7 bases remained unmatched. Looked up from germline, CDR1 is SGHKS and CDR2 is YYEKEE (reference sequence). The CDR3 contains 15 residues. CDR3 DNA sequence: TGTGCCAGCAGCCTTTCGGGACTAGCGGGAATTGAGCAGTTCTTC. Protein: CASSLSGLAGIEQFF.

The chain is built from TRBV19 and TRBJ2-3, with TRBD1 as a possible D gene (6 bases). The germline V and J ends were trimmed by 6 bases and 5 bases, with 15 bases remaining between them. This CDR3 has 14 amino acids. CDR1 and CDR2 from the germline V gene are LNHDA and SQIVND (reference sequence). CDR3 bases: TGTGCCAGTAGCCAGGGACACACAGGAGATACGCAGTATTTT. Its translation: CASSQGHTGDTQYF. Full variable domain (rest looked up from reference TRBV19 and TRBJ2-3): DGGITQSPKYLFRKEGQNVTLSCEQNLNHDAMYWYRQDPGQGLRLIYYSQIVNDFQKGDIAEGYSVSREKKESFPLTVTSAQKNPTAFYLCASSQGHTGDTQYFGPGTRLTVL.

The rearrangement joins TRBV7-2 to TRBJ2-5; 7 bases map to TRBD2. Trimming removed 1 base from V and 7 bases from J; junction bases left unmatched: 12. CDR1 SGHTA and CDR2 FQGNSA come from the germline V gene. There are 16 residues in the CDR3. The CDR3 DNA reads as TGTGCCAGCAGCTTAGACAGCGGGGCCCTATCCGGGACCCAGTACTTC. It translates to CASSLDSGALSGTQYF.

The V and J genes are TRBV12-3 or TRBV12-4 and TRBJ2-3; D gene unclear. V gave up 4 bases and J gave up 7 bases, with 6 bases separating them. CDR3 length equals 11 residues. The CDR3 reads CASSSVNTQYF. CDR3 nucleotide sequence: TGTGCCAGCAGTTCCGTTAATACGCAGTATTTT.

This chain connects TRBV12-3 or TRBV12-4 to TRBJ2-1, with unresolved D. The germline V and J ends were trimmed by 3 bases and 5 bases, with 14 bases remaining between them. CDR3 length: 15 amino acids. Here the CDR3 reads CASSFQRTENNEQFF. CDR3 DNA sequence: TGTGCCAGCAGTTTCCAGAGAACAGAGAACAATGAGCAGTTCTTC.

The rearrangement joins TRBV20-1 to TRBJ1-4; D not resolved. Per germline, CDR1 DFQATT and CDR2 SNEGSKA (reference sequence). The CDR3 has 14 residues. V lost 5 bases and J 1 base, leaving 11 bases between the germline ends. This CDR3 is CSAPTELTNEKLFF. In DNA, the CDR3 is TGCAGTGCTCCTACAGAGCTAACTAATGAAAAACTGTTTTTT.

The chain joins TRBV5-1 to TRBJ1-6; 12 nucleotides align to TRBD1. J gave up 7 bases and V 4 bases, and 6 bases lay outside the gene matches. Germline assignment: CDR1 SGHRS and CDR2 YFSETQ. This CDR3 comprises 16 residues. CDR3 nucleotide sequence: TGCGCCAGCAGCGACGGGACAGGGGGCTCAAATTCACCCCTCCACTTT. Protein product: CASSDGTGGSNSPLHF.

This clonotype was recorded a few times. The chain combines TRBV29-1 with TRBJ1-1, with D possibly TRBD1 on 5 matching bases. The CDR3 extends over 12 amino acids. Germline V gene sequence: CDR1 SQVTM, CDR2 ANQGSEA. V was clipped by 4 bases and J by 2 bases, with 8 bases between them. The CDR3 DNA reads TGCAGCGTTGGACAGATCAACACTGAAGCTTTCTTT. Translating it yields CSVGQINTEAFF.

The chain has TRBV11-1 and TRBJ2-2; 7 bases fit TRBD2. This CDR3 region has 18 residues. The germline gives CDR1 SGHAT, CDR2 FQDESV (reference sequence). The V gene end was trimmed by 5 bases and the J gene end by 0 bases; junction bases not matched to a gene: 12. The DNA for the CDR3 is TGTGCCAGCAGCCATGATCCCGGGGGGTTCGCGAACACCGGGGAGCTGTTTTTT. Translation gives CASSHDPGGFANTGELFF.

The genes are TRBV7-2 and TRBJ2-2; no reliable D call. Germline V gene sequence: CDR1 SGHTA, CDR2 FQGNSA. Between the trimmed V and J ends, which lost 4 bases and 5 bases, there was a span of 8 bases. The CDR3 runs 13 residues. The CDR3 DNA reads as TGTGCCAGCAGCTCCAGCCGAACCGGGGAGCTGTTTTTT. As protein: CASSSSRTGELFF.

This clonotype was seen only a few times. V gene TRBV4-3 combines with J gene TRBJ1-1; 8 bases match TRBD1. CDR1 and CDR2 (germline): LGHNA, YSLEER. The CDR3 sequence is 13 residues long. Germline trimming cut 0 bases from V and 12 bases from J; bases unmatched to any gene: 6. The CDR3 DNA reads as TGCGCCAGCAGCCAAGATCACAGGGGGATAACTTTCTTT. Its translation: CASSQDHRGITFF.

This chain connects TRBV4-3 to TRBJ2-6, with D unclear. The CDR3 consists of 18 residues. V was trimmed by 0 bases and J by 2 bases, leaving 14 bases between them. From germline, CDR1 is LGHNA and CDR2 YSLEER. CDR3 amino acids: CASSQDNHQETGANVLTF. The CDR3 DNA reads as TGCGCCAGCAGCCAAGATAATCACCAAGAAACTGGGGCCAACGTCCTGACTTTC.

J is TRBJ2-1 and V is TRBV7-8, with TRBD2 identical over 7 bases. CDR1 SGHVS and CDR2 FQNEAQ come from the germline V gene. The J segment lost 2 bases and the V segment lost 2 bases, leaving 6 bases of the junction unmatched. CDR3 size: 16 residues. CDR3 residues: CASSLMGGGAYNEQFF. The CDR3 nucleotides are TGTGCCAGCAGCTTAATGGGCGGGGGAGCCTACAATGAGCAGTTCTTC.

V gene TRBV4-2 combines with J gene TRBJ2-7; 8 nucleotides align to TRBD1. CDR1 and CDR2 (germline): LGHNA, YNFKEQ. V trimming: 0 bases; J trimming: 3 bases; junction bases outside the gene matches: 4. There are 15 residues in the CDR3. The chain's CDR3 is CASSQDGTGVYEQYF. In DNA, the CDR3 is TGTGCCAGCAGCCAAGATGGGACAGGTGTCTACGAGCAGTACTTC.

The chain uses TRBV2 and TRBJ2-1, with 9 bases matching TRBD2. The CDR3 consists of 15 residues. V lost 3 bases and J lost 7; bases outside the gene matches: 7. Germline CDR1 is SNHLY and CDR2 is FYNNEI. In DNA form, the CDR3 reads TGTGCCAGCAGTGAGGGTTCGAGCGGGGGGAATGAGCAGTTCTTC. It encodes CASSEGSSGGNEQFF.

This clonotype was counted between two and nine times. The chain links TRBV11-2 to TRBJ1-2, with D uncertain. CDR1 and CDR2 from the germline V gene are SGHAT and FQNNGV. Trimming left V 1 base short and J 5 bases short, with 14 bases between. The CDR3 has 15 amino acids. CDR3 protein: CASSLGGRIDYGYTF. The CDR3 DNA is TGTGCCAGCAGCTTAGGTGGCAGAATCGATTATGGCTACACCTTC.

This clonotype has just a few counts. This rearrangement joins TRBV12-3 or TRBV12-4 to TRBJ2-5; 8 bases fit TRBD1. The CDR3 extends over 14 amino acids. Trimming cost V 5 bases and J 5 bases; bases outside gene matches: 7. The CDR3 coding sequence is TGTGCCAGCAGTGGACAGGGAGTAGCGGAGACCCAGTACTTC. Encoded protein: CASSGQGVAETQYF.

This clonotype was detected many times. The gene calls are TRBV7-6 and TRBJ2-1; perhaps D is TRBD1 or TRBD2 (6 bases each). CDR1 and CDR2 (germline): SGHVS, FNYEAQ. This CDR3 has 15 amino acids. Trimming pared 5 bases from V and 0 bases from J, leaving 11 bases between. CDR3 region: CASSKRGDSYNEQFF. The DNA for the CDR3 is TGTGCCAGCAGCAAAAGGGGGGACTCCTACAATGAGCAGTTCTTC.

DNA for the CDR3: TGTGCCAGCAGCTGGGGGGAGCCCCAAGAGACCCAGTACTTC. Translating it yields CASSWGEPQETQYF. This chain joins TRBV5-6 and TRBJ2-5; a weak D match, TRBD2 (6 bases). The length of the CDR3 is 14 residues. The germline V gene encodes CDR1 SGHDT and CDR2 YYEEEE. The germline V and J ends were trimmed by 3 bases and 1 base, with 10 bases remaining between them.

This clonotype was picked up a small number of times. The genes are TRBV7-2 and TRBJ2-5; D remains ambiguous. Trimming left V 2 bases short and J 4 bases short, with 8 bases between. The CDR3 has 13 residues. Germline assignment: CDR1 SGHTA and CDR2 FQGNSA. The CDR3 region has the DNA TGTGCCAGCAGCTTAAACCTTGTAGAGACCCAGTACTTC. Protein sequence: CASSLNLVETQYF.

V is TRBV20-1 and J is TRBJ2-2; the D is unclear. V lost 1 base to trimming and J lost 4 bases, with 10 bases between them. The V gene's germline CDR1 is DFQATT and CDR2 SNEGSKA (reference sequence). The CDR3 is made up of 14 amino acids. The CDR3 spells CSARASGSTGELFF. Here the CDR3 DNA reads TGCAGTGCTAGAGCGAGTGGAAGCACCGGGGAGCTGTTTTTT.